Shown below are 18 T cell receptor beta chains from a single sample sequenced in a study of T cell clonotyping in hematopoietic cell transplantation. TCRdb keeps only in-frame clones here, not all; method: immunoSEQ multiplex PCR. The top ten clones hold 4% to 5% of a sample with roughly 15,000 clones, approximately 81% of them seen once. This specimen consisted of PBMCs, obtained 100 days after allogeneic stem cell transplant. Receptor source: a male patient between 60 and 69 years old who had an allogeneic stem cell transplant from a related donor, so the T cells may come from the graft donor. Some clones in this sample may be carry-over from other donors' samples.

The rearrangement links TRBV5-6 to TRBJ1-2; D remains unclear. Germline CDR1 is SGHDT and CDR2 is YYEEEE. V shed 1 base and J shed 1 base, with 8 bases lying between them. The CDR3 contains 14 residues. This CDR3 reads CASSLFNLNYGYTF. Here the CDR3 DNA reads TGTGCCAGCAGCTTGTTTAACCTTAACTATGGCTACACCTTC.

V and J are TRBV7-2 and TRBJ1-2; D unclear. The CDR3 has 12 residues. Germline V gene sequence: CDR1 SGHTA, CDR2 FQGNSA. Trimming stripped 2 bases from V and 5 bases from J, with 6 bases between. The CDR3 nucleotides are TGTGCCAGCAGCTTACCCGGGTATGGCTACACCTTC. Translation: CASSLPGYGYTF.

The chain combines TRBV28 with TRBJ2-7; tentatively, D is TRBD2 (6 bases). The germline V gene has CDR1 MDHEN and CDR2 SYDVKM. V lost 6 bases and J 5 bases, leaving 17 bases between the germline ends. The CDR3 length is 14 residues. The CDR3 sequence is CASSPQWGGDEQYF. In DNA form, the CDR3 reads TGTGCCAGCAGCCCACAGTGGGGCGGGGACGAGCAGTACTTC.

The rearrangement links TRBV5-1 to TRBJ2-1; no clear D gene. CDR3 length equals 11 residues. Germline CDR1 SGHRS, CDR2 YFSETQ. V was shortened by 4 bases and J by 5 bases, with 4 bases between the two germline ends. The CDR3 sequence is CASSLDNEQFF. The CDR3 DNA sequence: TGCGCCAGCAGCCTCGACAATGAGCAGTTCTTC.

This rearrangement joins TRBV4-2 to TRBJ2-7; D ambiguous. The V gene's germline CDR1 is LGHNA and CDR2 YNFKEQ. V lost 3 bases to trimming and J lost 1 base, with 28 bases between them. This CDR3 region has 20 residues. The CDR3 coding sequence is TGTGCCAGCAGCCATTCTGCAATAGACATACCAGACGCGAATTCCTACGAGCAGTACTTC. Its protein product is CASSHSAIDIPDANSYEQYF.

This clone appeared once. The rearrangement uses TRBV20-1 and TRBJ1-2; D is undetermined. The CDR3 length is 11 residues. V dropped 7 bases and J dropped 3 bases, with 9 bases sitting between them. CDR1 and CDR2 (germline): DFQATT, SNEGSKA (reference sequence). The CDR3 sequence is CSVLEDYGYTF. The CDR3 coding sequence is TGCAGTGTGTTGGAGGACTATGGCTACACCTTC.

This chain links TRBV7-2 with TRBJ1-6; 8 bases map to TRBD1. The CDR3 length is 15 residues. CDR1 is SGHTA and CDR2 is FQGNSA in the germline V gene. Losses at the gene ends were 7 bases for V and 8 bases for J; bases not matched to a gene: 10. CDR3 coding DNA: TGTGCCAGCACGCTTGTTGACAGGGGTGATTCACCCCTCCACTTT. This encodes CASTLVDRGDSPLHF.

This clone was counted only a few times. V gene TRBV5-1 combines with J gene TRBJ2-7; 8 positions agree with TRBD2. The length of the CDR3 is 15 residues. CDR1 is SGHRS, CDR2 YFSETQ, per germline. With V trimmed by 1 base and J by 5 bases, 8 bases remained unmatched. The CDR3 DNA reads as TGCGCCAGCAGCTTGACGACCGGGAGGGGGGACGAGCAGTACTTC. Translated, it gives CASSLTTGRGDEQYF.

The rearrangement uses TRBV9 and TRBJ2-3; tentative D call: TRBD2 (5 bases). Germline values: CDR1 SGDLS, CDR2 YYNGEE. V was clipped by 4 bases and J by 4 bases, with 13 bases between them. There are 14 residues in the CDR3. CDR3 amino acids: CASSPRGLADTQYF. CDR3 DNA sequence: TGTGCCAGCAGCCCACGAGGGCTGGCAGATACGCAGTATTTT.

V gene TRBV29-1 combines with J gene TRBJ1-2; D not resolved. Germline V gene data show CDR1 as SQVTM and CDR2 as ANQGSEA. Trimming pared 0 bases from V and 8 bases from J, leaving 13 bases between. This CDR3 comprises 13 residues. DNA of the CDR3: TGCAGCGTTGAAGATAGGTACCTGTTGGGCTACACCTTC. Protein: CSVEDRYLLGYTF.

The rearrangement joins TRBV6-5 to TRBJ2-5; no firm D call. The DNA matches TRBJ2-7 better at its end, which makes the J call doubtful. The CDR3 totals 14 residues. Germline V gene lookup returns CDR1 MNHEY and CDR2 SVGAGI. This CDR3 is CASSYSLALDEQYF. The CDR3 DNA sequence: TGTGCCAGCAGTTACTCGTTGGCCCTTGACGAGCAGTACTTC.

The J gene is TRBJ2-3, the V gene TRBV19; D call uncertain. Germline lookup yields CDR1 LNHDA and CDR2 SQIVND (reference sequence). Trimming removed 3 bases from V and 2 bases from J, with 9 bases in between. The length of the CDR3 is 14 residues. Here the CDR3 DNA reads TGTGCCAGTAGTATGGTCTCTCCCACAGATACGCAGTATTTT. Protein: CASSMVSPTDTQYF.

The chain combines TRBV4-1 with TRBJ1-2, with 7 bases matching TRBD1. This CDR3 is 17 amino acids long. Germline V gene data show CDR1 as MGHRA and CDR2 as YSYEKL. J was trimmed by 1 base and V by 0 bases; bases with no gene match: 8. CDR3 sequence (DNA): TGCGCCAGCAGCCAAGATATCTCGGGACAGCGTAACTATGGCTACACCTTC. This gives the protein CASSQDISGQRNYGYTF.

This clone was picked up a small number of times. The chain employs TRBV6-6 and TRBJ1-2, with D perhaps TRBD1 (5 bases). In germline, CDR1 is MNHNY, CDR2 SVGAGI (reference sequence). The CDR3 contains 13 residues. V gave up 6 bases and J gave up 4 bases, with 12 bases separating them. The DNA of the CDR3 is TGTGCCAGCAGACCAACTGGGACCTATGGCTACACCTTC. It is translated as CASRPTGTYGYTF.

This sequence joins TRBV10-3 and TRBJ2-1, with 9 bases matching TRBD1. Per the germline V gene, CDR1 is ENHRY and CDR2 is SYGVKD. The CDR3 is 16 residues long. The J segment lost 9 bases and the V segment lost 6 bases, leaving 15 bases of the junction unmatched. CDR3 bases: TGTGCCATCAGGGGGGACAGGGCAATCGGGGGTGGTGAGCAGTTCTTC. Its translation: CAIRGDRAIGGGEQFF.

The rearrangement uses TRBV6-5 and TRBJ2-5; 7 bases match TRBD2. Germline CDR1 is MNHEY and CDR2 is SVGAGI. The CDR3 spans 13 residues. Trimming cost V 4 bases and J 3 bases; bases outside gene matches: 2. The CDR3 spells CASSWAGEETQYF. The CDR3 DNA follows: TGTGCCAGCAGTTGGGCGGGGGAAGAGACCCAGTACTTC.

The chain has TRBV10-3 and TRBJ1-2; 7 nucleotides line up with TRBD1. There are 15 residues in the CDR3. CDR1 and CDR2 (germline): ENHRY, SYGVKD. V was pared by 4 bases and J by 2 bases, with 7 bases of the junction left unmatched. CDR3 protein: CAISASGTANYGYTF. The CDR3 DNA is TGTGCCATCAGTGCTTCCGGGACAGCCAACTATGGCTACACCTTC.

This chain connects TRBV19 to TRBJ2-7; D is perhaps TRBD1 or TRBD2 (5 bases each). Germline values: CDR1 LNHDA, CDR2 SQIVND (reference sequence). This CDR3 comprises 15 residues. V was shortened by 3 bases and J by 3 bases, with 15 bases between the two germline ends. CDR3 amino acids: CASSIMQGESYEQYF. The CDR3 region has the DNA TGTGCCAGTAGTATTATGCAGGGAGAGAGCTACGAGCAGTACTTC.